A selection of T cell receptor beta chains follows, all from one sample in a study of response to subunit inactivated influenza vaccine. In TCRdb, the RT-PCR reads were re-called with MiXCR into one record per CDR3 protein. Of 500,000 to 650,000 distinct CDR3 sequences listed, around 8% are singletons. This sample comprised PBMCs from blood, obtained roughly 24 months after vaccination. These receptors originate from a man in his fifties or sixties who received an inactivated influenza vaccine. The CDR3 runs from the conserved cysteine through the conserved F or W. Each record gives: V gene, D gene, CDR3 protein. The D gene is left open where the match is weak.

TRBV12-3/TRBV12-4,NA,CASSLTLMAGYSYEQYF
TRBV6-5,TRBD2,CASSYSMVAGGPHNEQFF
TRBV7-2,NA,CASSLAPNPGAGPNYGYTF
TRBV30,NA,CAWSTLGKLGEQFF
TRBV29-1,TRBD1,CSVARPPGQGPDTQYF
TRBV29-1,TRBD2,CSSRPGTRGEQFF
TRBV20-1,NA,CSASDPLHEQYF
TRBV4-3,TRBD2,CASSQGIAGGSYEQYF
TRBV6-2/TRBV6-3,TRBD2,CASSHRTSGGYNEQFF
TRBV28,NA,CASSLGGSLRLTNEKLFF
TRBV20-1,NA,CSAIQGQHEQYF
TRBV7-9,NA,CASSTRGSGYEQYF
TRBV3-1,NA,CASSQEPGNREAFF
TRBV20-1,NA,CSARLASTDTQYF
TRBV5-5,NA,CASSFGGRTSTDTQYF
TRBV6-1,NA,CASSTPGRHYEQYF
TRBV20-1,NA,CSARGGVGTEAFF
TRBV20-1,TRBD2,CCARARLAGVAYEQYF
TRBV20-1,NA,CSARVERQVGLYEQYF
TRBV9,TRBD2,CASSVASGATDTQYF
TRBV7-2,NA,CASSAGTRSPTDTQYF
TRBV5-1,TRBD1,CASSKNRGANTEAFF
TRBV28,NA,CASSLAGEGEQYF
TRBV7-9,NA,CASSRKAGSSYEQYF
TRBV4-3,NA,CASSQVPGPTSGNTIYF
TRBV4-3,TRBD1,CASSQGTPGTGSGYTF
TRBV4-3,NA,CASSQDWYRSSYNEQFF
TRBV20-1,TRBD2,CCARDSGLAGYQETQYF
TRBV4-1,NA,CASSQDSPGAREQYF
TRBV30,NA,CAWTSQDSYGYTF
TRBV6-1,NA,CASSVWDQANEQFF
TRBV20-1,TRBD2,CSARGGAGGIDEQFF
TRBV20-1,NA,CSVVRNPEAFF
TRBV29-1,NA,CSVGGISTDTQYF
TRBV29-1,TRBD1,CSVEGPQGRGGYTF
TRBV5-1,NA,CASSLEGQPQHF
TRBV27,NA,CASSLIAYSNQPQHF
TRBV5-5,TRBD1,CASSLAVRTGTGELFF
TRBV4-1,NA,CASSQGMKAFPYEQYF
TRBV18,NA,CASSPLGTSTDTQYF
TRBV9,NA,CASSVGVVMHEQYF
TRBV6-2/TRBV6-3,TRBD1,CASSISHRGGTDTQYF
TRBV6-5,NA,CASSYSRGEVYEQYF
TRBV20-1,NA,CSASDRSGQPQHF
TRBV12-3/TRBV12-4,NA,CASSFIGDEQYF
TRBV7-2,NA,CASSRVGGPMSNQPQHF
TRBV24-1,NA,CATSDSAEAQYF
TRBV6-1,NA,CASMGHPRGSYNSPLHF
TRBV9,NA,CASSDPLGYGYTF
TRBV20-1,NA,CSAPPSTSGNEQFF
TRBV9,NA,CASSVARGGTGELFF
TRBV5-1,TRBD1,CASRLTGAELSYEQYF
TRBV20-1,NA,CSANNRVSLAKNIQYF
TRBV7-3,NA,CASSPLATGELFF
TRBV28,NA,CASRPGLNQPGYTF
TRBV18,NA,CASFVTQSNTEAFF
TRBV2,TRBD1,CASSPRRGLNQPQHF
TRBV5-1,TRBD1,CASRTGAGETQYF
TRBV4-1,NA,CASTTAGTGELFF